This T cell receptor beta chain was obtained from a study of technical replicates of blood from several donors. Trimming cost V 3 bases and J 0 bases, with 11 bases left between them. Germline CDR1 is SGHVS and CDR2 is FQNEAQ. The CDR3 spans 16 residues. Assay: immunoSEQ multiplex PCR; the TCRdb copy retains only in-frame clones and omits some. The sample has approximately 69,000 clones, around 97% seen once. The specimen was T cells isolated from PBMCs. The genes are TRBV7-8 and TRBJ1-4; maybe TRBD1 (6 bases). The clonotype comes from a human donor in good health. The CDR3 DNA reads TGTGCCAGCAGCTTTAACAGGGTTGCAACTAATGAAAAACTGTTTTTT. Residues: CASSFNRVATNEKLFF.